This is a list of T cell receptor beta chains from one sample in a study of glioma-infiltrating T cells. Each CDR3 protein gets one entry after TCRdb re-called the multiplex PCR reads with MiXCR. The data hold 100,000 to 150,000 distinct CDR3 sequences, with around 25% observed a single time. Sequenced sample: glioma tissue, nonneoplastic brain tissue, or PBMCs (not recorded which). Receptor source: a human donor with low-grade glioma or glioblastoma, undergoing nonglioma brain surgery, or in good health (not recorded which). The conserved cysteine and the conserved F or W are not part of the CDR3 here. Only part of the rows carry a size: once, few, many, or a class if the clone is expanded.

-,TRBV3-1,TRBJ2-1,ASSQDLGFEQF
many,TRBV9,TRBJ2-3,ASSGGLGTDTQY
many,TRBV2,TRBJ1-5,ASSGGSRQPQH
few,TRBV4-1,TRBJ1-1,ASSRGQDVEAF
few,TRBV7-6,TRBJ2-1,ASSQTSGGAGEQF
-,TRBV5-1,TRBJ2-3,ASSLEGGLITDTQY
many,TRBV28,TRBJ2-3,ASSPSGGGTDTQY
-,TRBV18,TRBJ2-1,ASSPSPGPYTSNNEQF
many,TRBV7-9,TRBJ1-2,ASSLTGPYGYT
few,TRBV29-1,TRBJ1-2,SLGDGYT
-,TRBV5-1,TRBJ1-1,ASNWDRGTEAF
few,TRBV12-3/TRBV12-4,TRBJ1-2,ASSLSRDHGYT
-,TRBV7-2,TRBJ2-5,ASSLGLQETQY
-,TRBV6-2/TRBV6-3,TRBJ1-2,ASSPGTGKGYT
-,TRBV6-1,TRBJ1-1,ASSDLPGGYRNTEAF
many,TRBV28,TRBJ2-1,ASSFPADEQF
-,TRBV20-1,TRBJ2-5,SAPPGTPPRQETQY
many,TRBV10-3,TRBJ2-3,AISESGSGVTDTQY
few,TRBV28,TRBJ2-1,ASSLETASYNEQF
few,TRBV3-1,TRBJ2-3,ASSQDRLAGGRTDTQY
many,TRBV20-1,TRBJ1-1,SARLTGGKTAEAF
-,TRBV24-1,TRBJ2-3,ATSDLGPGQGMDTQY
-,TRBV10-2,TRBJ2-1,ASSVRTGGNEQF
few,TRBV12-3/TRBV12-4,TRBJ1-1,ASSRPTGLNTEAF
many,TRBV20-1,TRBJ2-5,SASGRETQY
few,TRBV28,TRBJ2-3,ASSRPPLWTDTQY
few,TRBV10-1,TRBJ2-5,ASSVSLGETQY
-,TRBV18,TRBJ1-2,ASSPSDGEADGYT
-,TRBV10-3,TRBJ2-3,AISEPGPQY
many,TRBV7-2,TRBJ1-1,ASSRAGSYLNTEAF
-,TRBV7-2,TRBJ1-3,ASSPDPPGNSGNTIY
-,TRBV11-2,TRBJ1-1,ASSLGGGPNTEAF
few,TRBV2,TRBJ1-1,ASSASTLEAF
-,TRBV4-1,TRBJ1-2,ASSQGSGPRTVGYT
few,TRBV12-3/TRBV12-4,TRBJ2-1,TSSSIGDEQL
-,TRBV2,TRBJ1-3,ASMTGQGPSGNTIY
few,TRBV7-2,TRBJ2-1,ASSLVSGNYNEQF
many,TRBV6-1,TRBJ1-2,ASTPDSGAYGYT
few,TRBV2,TRBJ1-1,ASSLQGARAEAF
few,TRBV6-1,TRBJ2-3,ASNPRTGGERTQY
many,TRBV28,TRBJ1-1,ASSSLDANAG
few,TRBV6-1,TRBJ2-5,ASTPGGFETQY
many,TRBV6-1,TRBJ2-3,ASSASFGSAQSTDTQY